This T cell receptor (beta chain) came from a study of T cell responses to AZD1222 COVID-19 vaccine. This clone was recorded only once. Germline V gives CDR1 MNHEY, CDR2 SVGAGI. V shed 1 base, J shed 4 bases, and the junction held 0 bases outside the gene matches. The CDR3 sequence is 14 residues long. Produced via immunoSEQ multiplex PCR; TCRdb's table is partial and in-frame only. The sample lists 150,000 to 200,000 clones, 80% to 95% occurring once. This sequence originates from an adult who received the AZD1222 COVID-19 vaccine. The rearrangement links TRBV6-5 to TRBJ1-5; TRBD1 matches 8 bases. This material consisted of peripheral blood, taken 28 days after the second AZD1222 dose. This CDR3 reads CASSYYRGNQPQHF. The CDR3 nucleotides are TGTGCCAGCAGTTACTACAGGGGGAATCAGCCCCAGCATTTT.